Reported below is one T cell receptor beta chain. The CDR3 covers 13 residues. CDR1 DFQATT and CDR2 SNEGSKA come from the germline V gene (reference sequence). The V gene lost 5 bases and the J gene lost 2 bases, with 10 bases spanning the gap. These data come from a study of blood T cells in healthy people across ages. Together with a sample-barcoded 5' primer, a J-beta primer mix was included in a second PCR lasting roughly 6 to 12 cycles. MiXCR, run by TCRdb on the 5' RACE reads, gives a single entry per CDR3 protein. The sample holds fewer than 1.5 million distinct CDR3 sequences, approximately 42% seen once.

This sequence originates from a woman younger than 30 in good health. What was sequenced was blood. V is TRBV20-1 and J is TRBJ2-1; no clear D. CDR3 nucleotides: TGCAGTGCTTACAACAGTCCCTACAATGAGCAGTTCTTC. Its translation is CSAYNSPYNEQFF.